Below, 17 T cell receptor beta chains from the same sample are listed, as sequenced in a study of cytomegalovirus exposure and HLA in healthy donors. A multiplex PCR was run with 60 Vbeta primers and 13 Jbeta primers. The method was immunoSEQ multiplex PCR; TCRdb's version includes in-frame clones alone and lacks a portion of them. The sample lists approximately 130,000 clones, around 76% seen once, with around 1.9% in the top ten. The sample consisted of PBMCs. All receptors derive from a woman aged 50 to 65 in good health and CMV-seronegative.

The V gene is TRBV7-6, the J gene TRBJ2-7; 10 bases are a match to TRBD1. Germline V gives CDR1 SGHVS, CDR2 FNYEAQ. The CDR3 runs to 15 residues. V lost 0 bases, J lost 6 bases, and 5 bases stayed unmatched. The CDR3 DNA reads as TGTGCCAGCAGCTTAGCGGGGACAGGGGTCGTCGAGCAGTACTTC. This sequence encodes CASSLAGTGVVEQYF.

CDR3 in DNA: TGCGCCAGCAGCCAAGAACTACAGGGGCATACAACTAATGAAAAACTGTTTTTT. Translation gives CASSQELQGHTTNEKLFF. The J gene is TRBJ1-4, the V gene TRBV4-1; 7 bases line up with TRBD1. Trimming removed 0 bases from V and 0 bases from J; junction bases left unmatched: 7. Germline V gives CDR1 MGHRA, CDR2 YSYEKL. This CDR3 is built from 18 residues.

The gene calls are TRBV29-1 and TRBJ1-1; possible D gene TRBD1, 5 bases. V lost 4 bases and J lost 5, with 11 bases in between. From germline, CDR1 is SQVTM and CDR2 ANQGSEA. CDR3 length equals 12 residues. The CDR3 protein is CSVGWGGTEAFF. The CDR3 DNA follows: TGCAGCGTTGGGTGGGGGGGAACTGAAGCTTTCTTT.

The genes are TRBV28 and TRBJ2-3; 7 bases fit TRBD2. Unmatched junction bases numbered 9, after V lost 3 bases and J lost 3 bases. Germline loops: CDR1 MDHEN, CDR2 SYDVKM. CDR3 length: 16 amino acids. The CDR3 loop reads CASSFPLGGGTDTQYF. Written as DNA, the CDR3 is TGTGCCAGCAGTTTTCCACTCGGGGGAGGGACAGATACGCAGTATTTT.

The chain uses TRBV30 and TRBJ1-5; 8 nucleotides match TRBD1. CDR3 length equals 15 residues. The germline CDR1 and CDR2 sequences are GTSNPN and SVGIG (reference sequence). Trimming removed 5 bases from V and 5 bases from J; junction bases left unmatched: 11. CDR3 DNA sequence: TGTGCCTGGGGGACAGGTGTGAACTCAGATCAGCCCCAGCATTTT. Translating it yields CAWGTGVNSDQPQHF.

The V and J genes are TRBV4-2 and TRBJ2-1; D might be TRBD1 (5 bases). V was cut by 2 bases and J by 2 bases, with 19 bases left in between. Germline V gene data show CDR1 as LGHNA and CDR2 as YNFKEQ. This CDR3 has 18 residues. The CDR3 sequence is CASSQSPAPQGTYNEQFF. CDR3 bases: TGTGCCAGCAGCCAATCCCCAGCTCCCCAGGGCACCTACAATGAGCAGTTCTTC.

The chain employs TRBV10-1 and TRBJ2-3; 10 bases agree with TRBD2. Germline V gene data show CDR1 as WNHNN and CDR2 as SYGVQD (reference sequence). Unmatched junction bases numbered 6, after V lost 8 bases and J lost 7 bases. There are 13 residues in the CDR3. The CDR3 reads CASQREGRNTQYF. The CDR3 bases are TGCGCCAGCCAGCGGGAGGGCCGAAATACGCAGTATTTT.

The chain links TRBV28 to TRBJ1-2, with 9 bases fitting TRBD1. CDR1 and CDR2 from the germline V gene are MDHEN and SYDVKM. This CDR3 region has 14 residues. V lost 5 bases, J lost 7 bases, and 8 bases stayed unmatched. The DNA for the CDR3 is TGTGCCAGCAGTCCCGGGACAGGGATTAGTGGCTACACCTTC. Translating it yields CASSPGTGISGYTF.

The chain joins TRBV30 to TRBJ2-1, with TRBD2 matching over 12 bases. The CDR3 runs 15 residues. Looked up from germline, CDR1 is GTSNPN and CDR2 is SVGIG (reference sequence). The V and J ends lost 1 base and 6 bases, in that order; junction bases with no gene match: 4. CDR3 residues: CAWSATSGRPNEQFF. CDR3 coding DNA: TGTGCCTGGAGTGCTACTAGCGGGAGGCCCAATGAGCAGTTCTTC. Full variable domain (missing parts from reference TRBV30 and TRBJ2-1): SQTIHQWPATLVQPVGSPLSLECTVEGTSNPNLYWYRQAAGRGLQLLFYSVGIGQISSEVPQNLSASRPQDRQFILSSKKLLLSDSGFYLCAWSATSGRPNEQFFGPGTRLTVL.

The CDR3 loop is CASSVSGRVYEQYF. The CDR3 DNA follows: TGTGCCAGCAGCGTAAGCGGGAGGGTCTACGAGCAGTACTTC. J is TRBJ2-7 and V is TRBV7-2, with 10 bases lining up with TRBD2. This CDR3 spans 14 amino acids. CDR1 and CDR2 from the germline V gene are SGHTA and FQGNSA. The ends lost 5 bases at V and 3 bases at J; junction bases unmatched: 4.

The CDR3, as DNA: TGTGCCAGCTCACCACAACAGGGGGACGGCTATGGCTACACCTTC. Translating it yields CASSPQQGDGYGYTF. The chain is built from TRBV18 and TRBJ1-2; 8 bases are a match to TRBD1. CDR1 KGHSH and CDR2 LQKENI come from the germline V gene. The CDR3 length is 15 residues. Trimming took 1 base from V and 4 from J; bases not matched to a gene: 5. The full variable domain, its missing parts supplied by reference TRBV18 and TRBJ1-2, is NAGVMQNPRHLVRRRGQEARLRCSPMKGHSHVYWYRQLPEEGLKFMVYLQKENIIDESGMPKERFSAEFPKEGPSILRIQQVVRGDSAAYFCASSPQQGDGYGYTFGSGTRLTVV.

V usage is TRBV7-2 and J usage is TRBJ1-5, with 10 bases that match TRBD1. The V gene end was trimmed by 5 bases and the J gene end by 4 bases; junction bases not matched to a gene: 5. The germline CDR1 and CDR2 sequences are SGHTA and FQGNSA. This CDR3 contains 15 residues. The CDR3 DNA is TGTGCCAGCAGCCCGACAGGGGGCTGGAATCAGCCCCAGCATTTT. Its protein product is CASSPTGGWNQPQHF.

The V gene is TRBV28, the J gene TRBJ2-7; 8 nucleotides agree with TRBD1. Germline CDR1 MDHEN, CDR2 SYDVKM. This CDR3 has 14 amino acids. V was clipped by 5 bases and J by 3 bases; unmatched bases: 6. The CDR3 sequence is CASSPEGQVYEQYF. The CDR3 nucleotides are TGTGCCAGCAGTCCGGAGGGACAGGTCTACGAGCAGTACTTC.

The V call is TRBV5-4, the J call TRBJ2-7, with D maybe TRBD2 (6 bases). The CDR3 is made up of 13 amino acids. Germline lookup yields CDR1 SGHNT and CDR2 YYREEE (reference sequence). Between the trimmed V and J ends, which lost 3 bases and 8 bases, there was a span of 15 bases. The CDR3 reads CASSSDPGGKQYV. CDR3 sequence (DNA): TGTGCCAGCAGCTCCGACCCTGGGGGGAAGCAGTACGTC.

The V call is TRBV4-3, the J call TRBJ2-7; TRBD1 is a possible D gene (5 bases). Germline assignment: CDR1 LGHNA and CDR2 YSLEER. The length of the CDR3 is 16 residues. The germline V and J ends were trimmed by 0 bases and 5 bases, with 17 bases remaining between them. The CDR3 DNA sequence: TGCGCCAGCAGCCAAGATCAAGGGCAGGGTCGGCACGAGCAGTACTTC. This translates into CASSQDQGQGRHEQYF.

With respect to this clone: One end of the junction does not line up with germline, which may come from a read error. V is TRBV5-1 and J is TRBJ1-1; unclear D gene. CDR3 length: 12 residues. Germline-derived CDR1 and CDR2 are SGHRS and YFSETQ. This chain's CDR3 is CASSPEGGLAVF. DNA of the CDR3: TGCGCCAGCAGCCCCGAGGGAGGGCTGGCGGTCTTT. Complete variable domain (other parts from reference TRBV5-1 and TRBJ1-1): KAGVTQTPRYLIKTRGQQVTLSCSPISGHRSVSWYQQTPGQGLQFLFEYFSETQRNKGNFPGRFSGRQFSNSRSEMNVSTLELGDSALYLCASSPEGGLAVFGQGTRLTVV.

The chain combines TRBV10-3 with TRBJ2-5; 9 bases map to TRBD2. Trimming cost V 4 bases and J 3 bases; bases outside gene matches: 15. The length of the CDR3 is 18 residues. Germline V gene sequence: CDR1 ENHRY, CDR2 SYGVKD. CDR3 DNA: TGTGCCATCAGTGCGAGGATAGCGGGAGAGGGTAGAAAAGAGACCCAGTACTTC. Protein sequence: CAISARIAGEGRKETQYF.